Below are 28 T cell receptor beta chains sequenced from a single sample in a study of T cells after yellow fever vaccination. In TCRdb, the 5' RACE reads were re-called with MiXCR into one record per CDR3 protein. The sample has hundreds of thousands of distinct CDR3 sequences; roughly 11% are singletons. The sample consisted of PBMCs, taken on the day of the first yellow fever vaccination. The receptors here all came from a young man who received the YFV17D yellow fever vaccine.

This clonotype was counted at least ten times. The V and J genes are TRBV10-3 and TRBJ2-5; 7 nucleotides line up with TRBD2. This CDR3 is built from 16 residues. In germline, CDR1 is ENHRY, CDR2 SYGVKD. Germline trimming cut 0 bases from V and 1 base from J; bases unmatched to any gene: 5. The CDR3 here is CAISESLAATQETQYF. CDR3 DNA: TGTGCCATCAGTGAGTCTCTAGCGGCTACCCAAGAGACCCAGTACTTC.

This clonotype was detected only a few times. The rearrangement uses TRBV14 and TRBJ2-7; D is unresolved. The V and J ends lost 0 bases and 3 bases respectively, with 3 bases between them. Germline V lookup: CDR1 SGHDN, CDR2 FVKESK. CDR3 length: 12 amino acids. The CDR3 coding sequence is TGTGCCAGCAGCCAAGACGGCTACGAGCAGTACGTC. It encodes CASSQDGYEQYV.

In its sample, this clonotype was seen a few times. The CDR3 DNA is TGTGCCAGCAGTTTTGCGGGATTCGGGGAGCTGTTTTTT. Its translation is CASSFAGFGELFF. V gene TRBV12-3 or TRBV12-4 combines with J gene TRBJ2-2, with D possibly matching TRBD2 (6 bases). The CDR3 has 13 amino acids. V lost 3 bases and J 7 bases, leaving 9 bases between the germline ends.

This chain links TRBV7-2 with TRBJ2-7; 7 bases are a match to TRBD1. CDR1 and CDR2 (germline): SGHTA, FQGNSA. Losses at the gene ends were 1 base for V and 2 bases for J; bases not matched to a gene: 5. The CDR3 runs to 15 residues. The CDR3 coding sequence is TGTGCCAGCAGCTTAGGGTACCAGGGGGCCTACGAGCAGTACTTC. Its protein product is CASSLGYQGAYEQYF.

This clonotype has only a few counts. CDR3 bases: TGCAGTGCTAGAGAAGGGCAGAACACTGAAGCTTTCTTT. Protein product: CSAREGQNTEAFF. The chain links TRBV20-1 to TRBJ1-1; D gene uncertain. Germline lookup yields CDR1 DFQATT and CDR2 SNEGSKA (reference sequence). The CDR3 consists of 13 residues. Trimming pared 0 bases from V and 1 base from J, leaving 6 bases between.

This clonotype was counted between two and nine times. In DNA, the CDR3 is TGTGCCAGCGCGGGTGTCAATCAGCCCCAGCATTTT. Amino acids: CASAGVNQPQHF. The chain employs TRBV2 and TRBJ1-5; D is uncertain. Per the germline V gene, CDR1 is SNHLY and CDR2 is FYNNEI. The CDR3 spans 12 residues. Trimming stripped 8 bases from V and 3 bases from J, with 8 bases between.

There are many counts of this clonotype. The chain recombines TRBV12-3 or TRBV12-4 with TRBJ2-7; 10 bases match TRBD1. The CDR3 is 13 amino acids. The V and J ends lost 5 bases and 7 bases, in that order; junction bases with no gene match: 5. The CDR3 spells CASSRQGAGEQYV. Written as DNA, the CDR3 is TGTGCCAGCAGTCGACAGGGGGCTGGTGAGCAGTACGTC.

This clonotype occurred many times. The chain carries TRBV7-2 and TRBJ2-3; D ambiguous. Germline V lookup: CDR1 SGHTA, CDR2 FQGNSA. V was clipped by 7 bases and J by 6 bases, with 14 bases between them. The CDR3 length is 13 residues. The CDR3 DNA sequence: TGTGCCAGCAACCTAAATCGTATGGATACGCAGTATTTT. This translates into CASNLNRMDTQYF.

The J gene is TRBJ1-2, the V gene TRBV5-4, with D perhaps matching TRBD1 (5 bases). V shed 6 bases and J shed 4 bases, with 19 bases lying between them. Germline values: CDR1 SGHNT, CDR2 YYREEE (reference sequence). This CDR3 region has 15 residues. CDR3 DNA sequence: TGTGCCAGCAACCCAGGAGGGGATTGGGTCTATGGCTACACCTTC. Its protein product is CASNPGGDWVYGYTF.

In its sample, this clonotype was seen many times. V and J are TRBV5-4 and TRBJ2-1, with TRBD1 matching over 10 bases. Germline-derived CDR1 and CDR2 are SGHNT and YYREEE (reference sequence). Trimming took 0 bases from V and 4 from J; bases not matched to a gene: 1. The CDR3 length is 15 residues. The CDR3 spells CASSLEGQGYNEQFF. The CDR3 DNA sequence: TGTGCCAGCAGCTTGGAGGGACAGGGGTACAATGAGCAGTTCTTC.

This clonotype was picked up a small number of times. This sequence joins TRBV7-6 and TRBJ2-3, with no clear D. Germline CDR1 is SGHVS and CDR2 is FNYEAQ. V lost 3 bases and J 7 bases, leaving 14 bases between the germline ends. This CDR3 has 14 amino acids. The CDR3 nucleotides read TGTGCCAGCAGCTTGGGCCAATTCCCGAATACGCAGTATTTT. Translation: CASSLGQFPNTQYF.

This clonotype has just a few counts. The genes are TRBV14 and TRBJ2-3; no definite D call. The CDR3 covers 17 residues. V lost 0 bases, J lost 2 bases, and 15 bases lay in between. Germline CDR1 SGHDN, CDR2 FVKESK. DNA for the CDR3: TGTGCCAGCAGCCAAGATCCTGGCCCGGAGTACACAGATACGCAGTATTTT. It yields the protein CASSQDPGPEYTDTQYF. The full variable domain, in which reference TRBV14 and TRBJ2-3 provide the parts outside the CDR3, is EAGVTQFPSHSVIEKGQTVTLRCDPISGHDNLYWYRRVMGKEIKFLLHFVKESKQDESGMPNNRFLAERTGGTYSTLKVQPAELEDSGVYFCASSQDPGPEYTDTQYFGPGTRLTVL.

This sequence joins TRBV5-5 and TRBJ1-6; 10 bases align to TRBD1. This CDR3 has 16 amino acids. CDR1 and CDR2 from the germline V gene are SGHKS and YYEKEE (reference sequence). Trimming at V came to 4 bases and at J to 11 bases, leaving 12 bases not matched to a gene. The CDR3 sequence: CASSIPPGTGVTPLHF. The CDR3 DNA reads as TGTGCCAGCAGCATACCCCCCGGGACAGGGGTAACACCCCTCCACTTT.

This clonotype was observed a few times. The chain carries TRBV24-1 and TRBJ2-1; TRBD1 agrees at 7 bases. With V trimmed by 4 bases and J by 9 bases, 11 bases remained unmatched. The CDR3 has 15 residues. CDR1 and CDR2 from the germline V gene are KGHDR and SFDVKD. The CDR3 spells CATSETRQGAGEQFF. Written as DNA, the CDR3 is TGTGCCACCAGTGAGACCCGACAGGGTGCCGGTGAGCAGTTCTTC.

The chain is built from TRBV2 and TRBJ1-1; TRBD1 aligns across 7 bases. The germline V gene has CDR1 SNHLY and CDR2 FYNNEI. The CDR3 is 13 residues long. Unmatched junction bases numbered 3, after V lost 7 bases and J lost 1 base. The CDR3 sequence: CASKGQSNTEAFF. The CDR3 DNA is TGTGCCAGCAAGGGACAGTCGAACACTGAAGCTTTCTTT.

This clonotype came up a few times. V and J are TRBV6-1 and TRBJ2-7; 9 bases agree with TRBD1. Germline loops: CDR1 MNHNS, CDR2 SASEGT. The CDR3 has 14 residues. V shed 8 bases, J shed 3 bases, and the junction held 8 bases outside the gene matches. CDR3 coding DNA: TGTGCCAGCCTAGGACAGGGGTCTAGCTACGAGCAGTACTTC. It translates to CASLGQGSSYEQYF.

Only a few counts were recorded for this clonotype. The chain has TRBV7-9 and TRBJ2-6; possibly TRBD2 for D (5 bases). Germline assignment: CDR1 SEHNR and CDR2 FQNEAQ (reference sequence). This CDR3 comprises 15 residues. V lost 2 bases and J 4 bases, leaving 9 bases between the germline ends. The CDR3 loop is CASSLLRAGANVLTF. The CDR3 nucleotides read TGTGCCAGCAGCTTACTGAGGGCCGGGGCCAACGTCCTGACTTTC.

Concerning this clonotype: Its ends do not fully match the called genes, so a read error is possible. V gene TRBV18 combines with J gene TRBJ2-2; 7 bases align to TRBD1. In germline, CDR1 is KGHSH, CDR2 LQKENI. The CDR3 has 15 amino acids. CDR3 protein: CAISRDRPMSGELFF. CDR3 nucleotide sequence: TGTGCCATCTCACGGGACAGACCTATGAGCGGGGAGCTGTTTTTT.

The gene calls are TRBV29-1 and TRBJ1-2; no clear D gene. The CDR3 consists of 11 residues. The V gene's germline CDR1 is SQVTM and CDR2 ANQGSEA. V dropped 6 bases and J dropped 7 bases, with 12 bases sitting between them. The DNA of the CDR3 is TGCAGCGTGCGGGATCTTGGTGGCTACACCTTC. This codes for CSVRDLGGYTF. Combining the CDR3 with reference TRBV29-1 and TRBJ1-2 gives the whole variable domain SAVISQKPSRDICQRGTSLTIQCQVDSQVTMMFWYRQQPGQSLTLIATANQGSEATYESGFVIDKFPISRPNLTFSTLTVSNMSPEDSSIYLCSVRDLGGYTFGSGTRLTVV.

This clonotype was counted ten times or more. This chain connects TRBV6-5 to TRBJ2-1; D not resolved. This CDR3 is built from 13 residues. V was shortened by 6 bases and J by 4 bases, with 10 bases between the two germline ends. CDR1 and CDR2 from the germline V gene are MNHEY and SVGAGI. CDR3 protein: CASRAVGYNEQFF. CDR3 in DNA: TGTGCCAGCAGGGCGGTGGGGTACAATGAGCAGTTCTTC.

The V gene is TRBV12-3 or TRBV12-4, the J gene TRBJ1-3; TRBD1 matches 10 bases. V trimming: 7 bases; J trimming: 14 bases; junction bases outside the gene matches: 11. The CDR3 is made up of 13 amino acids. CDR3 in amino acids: CASTRPEGTGVYF. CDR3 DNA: TGTGCCAGCACACGGCCAGAGGGGACAGGGGTATATTTT.

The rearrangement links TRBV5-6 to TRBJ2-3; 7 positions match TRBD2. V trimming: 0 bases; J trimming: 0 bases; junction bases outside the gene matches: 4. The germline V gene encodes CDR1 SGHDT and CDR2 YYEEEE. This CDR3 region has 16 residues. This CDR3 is CASSLGAGTSTDTQYF. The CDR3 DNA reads TGTGCCAGCAGCTTGGGAGCGGGGACGAGCACAGATACGCAGTATTTT. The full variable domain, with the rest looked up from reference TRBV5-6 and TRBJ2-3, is DAGVTQSPTHLIKTRGQQVTLRCSPKSGHDTVSWYQQALGQGPQFIFQYYEEEERQRGNFPDRFSGHQFPNYSSELNVNALLLGDSALYLCASSLGAGTSTDTQYFGPGTRLTVL.

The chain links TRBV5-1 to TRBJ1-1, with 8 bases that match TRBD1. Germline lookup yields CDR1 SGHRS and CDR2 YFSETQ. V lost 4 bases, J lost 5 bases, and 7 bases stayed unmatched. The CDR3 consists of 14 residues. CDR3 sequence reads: CASSGQGAMTEAFF. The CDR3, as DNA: TGCGCCAGCAGCGGGCAGGGGGCGATGACTGAAGCTTTCTTT.

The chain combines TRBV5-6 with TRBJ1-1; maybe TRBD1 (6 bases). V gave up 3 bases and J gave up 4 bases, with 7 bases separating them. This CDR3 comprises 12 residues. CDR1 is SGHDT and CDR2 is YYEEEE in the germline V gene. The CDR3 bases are TGTGCCAGCAGCTACAGGGTCACTGAAGCTTTCTTT. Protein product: CASSYRVTEAFF.

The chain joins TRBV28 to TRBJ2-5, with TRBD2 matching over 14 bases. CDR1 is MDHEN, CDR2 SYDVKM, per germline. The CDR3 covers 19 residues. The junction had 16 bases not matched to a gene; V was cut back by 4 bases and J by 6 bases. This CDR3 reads CASSSIDPGLAGGIKTQYF. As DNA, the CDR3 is TGTGCCAGCAGTTCAATTGACCCCGGACTAGCGGGGGGTATAAAGACCCAGTACTTC.

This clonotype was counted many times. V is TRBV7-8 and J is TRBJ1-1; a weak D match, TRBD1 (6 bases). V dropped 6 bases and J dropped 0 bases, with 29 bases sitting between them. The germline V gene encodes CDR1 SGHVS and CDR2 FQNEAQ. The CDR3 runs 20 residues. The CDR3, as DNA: TGTGCCAGCAGTTCGGCCCTAGCATTCGAGGCGGGGGGGCTGAACACTGAAGCTTTCTTT. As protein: CASSSALAFEAGGLNTEAFF.

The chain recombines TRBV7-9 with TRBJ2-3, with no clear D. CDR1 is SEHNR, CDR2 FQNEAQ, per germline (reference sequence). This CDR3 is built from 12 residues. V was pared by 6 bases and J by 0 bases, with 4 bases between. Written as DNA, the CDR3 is TGTGCCAGCAGGAGCAGCACAGATACGCAGTATTTT. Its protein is CASRSSTDTQYF.

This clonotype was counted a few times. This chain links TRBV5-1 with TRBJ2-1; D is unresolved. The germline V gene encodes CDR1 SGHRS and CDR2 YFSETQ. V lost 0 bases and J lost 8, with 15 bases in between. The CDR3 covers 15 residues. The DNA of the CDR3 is TGCGCCAGCAGCTTGGTTTCCAGGTCTGGCGATGAGCAGTTCTTC. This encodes CASSLVSRSGDEQFF.